This T cell receptor (beta chain) was retrieved from a study of cytomegalovirus exposure and HLA in healthy donors. This clone came up a few times. Its antigen is still unknown. 60 Vbeta and 13 Jbeta primers were used in PCR. Here immunoSEQ multiplex PCR was the method, and the copy in TCRdb shows in-frame clones only, minus some. The table includes under 150,000 clones, 73% detected once. V was trimmed by 6 bases and J by 6 bases, leaving 23 bases between them. CDR1 is MNHEY, CDR2 SMNVEV, per germline (reference sequence). This CDR3 spans 16 amino acids. General observations from the study: A later analysis associated about 18,000 TCR beta sequences with HLA alleles at a 0.05 false discovery rate.

The chain links TRBV27 to TRBJ1-2; possibly TRBD1 for D (6 bases). The receptor was isolated from a human donor in good health. Sequencing was performed on PBMCs. CDR3 sequence (DNA): TGTGCCAGCAGATCCACGAGGGGGGGCAGGGCTCATGGCTACACCTTC. Amino acids: CASRSTRGGRAHGYTF.